These 11 T cell receptor beta chains originate from one sample sequenced in a study of neoadjuvant nivolumab and ipilimumab in lung cancer. TCRdb's copy holds only in-frame clones and misses some; the assay was immunoSEQ multiplex PCR. The table lists about 38,000 clones, 89% of them singletons. Sample: peripheral blood, taken before neoadjuvant nivolumab, alone or with ipilimumab. These receptor sequences come from an adult with non-small cell lung cancer.

This clone was recorded only once. This rearrangement joins TRBV7-2 to TRBJ2-2; D assignment may be TRBD1 or TRBD2 (6 bases each). CDR1 and CDR2 (germline): SGHTA, FQGNSA. The CDR3 runs 16 residues. The germline V and J ends were trimmed by 5 bases and 1 base, with 14 bases remaining between them. The CDR3 is CASSPGASENTGELFF. The CDR3 DNA follows: TGTGCCAGCAGCCCGGGGGCTAGCGAGAACACCGGGGAGCTGTTTTTT.

The chain combines TRBV6-4 with TRBJ2-6; either TRBD1 or TRBD2 may supply D (6 bases each). V gave up 6 bases and J gave up 4 bases, with 16 bases separating them. CDR3 length: 16 amino acids. Per the germline V gene, CDR1 is MRHNA and CDR2 is SNTAGT. DNA of the CDR3: TGTGCCAGCAGCGAATCCTCGGGGGCCGGGGCCAACGTCCTGACTTTC. Translating gives CASSESSGAGANVLTF.

The chain combines TRBV7-2 with TRBJ2-3; 10 nucleotides align to TRBD1. The junction had 4 bases not matched to a gene; V was cut back by 5 bases and J by 2 bases. CDR1 and CDR2 (germline): SGHTA, FQGNSA. The CDR3 is made up of 15 amino acids. CDR3 protein: CASSIDRGPTDTQYF. As DNA, the CDR3 is TGTGCCAGCAGCATAGACAGGGGGCCCACAGATACGCAGTATTTT.

The J gene is TRBJ2-5, the V gene TRBV11-2, with a possible D match to TRBD2 (5 bases). The V and J ends lost 2 bases and 4 bases respectively, with 14 bases between them. The CDR3 covers 15 residues. Germline V CDR1 and CDR2: SGHAT, FQNNGV. The CDR3 loop reads CASSLSQTIVETQYF. CDR3 DNA: TGTGCCAGCAGCTTAAGCCAGACTATAGTAGAGACCCAGTACTTC.

This clone was seen just once. The chain has TRBV4-1 and TRBJ2-3; D call uncertain. The CDR3 runs to 15 residues. CDR1 is MGHRA and CDR2 is YSYEKL in the germline V gene. V dropped 4 bases and J dropped 2 bases, with 13 bases sitting between them. The CDR3 here is CASSRNIGPTDTQYF. The DNA of the CDR3 is TGCGCCAGCAGCCGGAATATCGGGCCCACAGATACGCAGTATTTT.

Only a few counts were recorded for this clone. V and J are TRBV7-8 and TRBJ2-7; 8 bases align to TRBD1. V lost 5 bases, J lost 2 bases, and 8 bases stayed unmatched. CDR1 is SGHVS, CDR2 FQNEAQ, per germline. This CDR3 has 15 amino acids. The CDR3 is CASSPRQGPTYEQYF. In DNA, the CDR3 is TGTGCCAGCAGCCCCCGACAGGGGCCAACCTACGAGCAGTACTTC.

The chain recombines TRBV29-1 with TRBJ2-7, with 9 bases matching TRBD2. The CDR3 length is 14 residues. Germline V gene lookup returns CDR1 SQVTM and CDR2 ANQGSEA. The trim removed 6 bases at V and 3 bases at J, leaving 9 bases unmatched. The CDR3 region has the DNA TGCAGCGTCGTACCGGGCGGGAGGGACTACGAGCAGTACTTC. Encoded protein: CSVVPGGRDYEQYF.

V usage is TRBV6-5 and J usage is TRBJ2-7; no firm D call. With 5 bases removed from V and 2 bases from J, the gap between germline ends came to 4 bases. This CDR3 has 11 residues. In germline, CDR1 is MNHEY, CDR2 SVGAGI. The CDR3 DNA reads as TGTGCCAGCAGTACAGCCTACGAGCAGTACTTC. Its protein product is CASSTAYEQYF.

V and J are TRBV30 and TRBJ2-2; no definite D call. The CDR3 runs to 14 residues. Trimming stripped 4 bases from V and 3 bases from J, with 12 bases between. The V gene's germline CDR1 is GTSNPN and CDR2 SVGIG (reference sequence). The CDR3 protein is CAWNQVLDTGELFF. The CDR3, as DNA: TGTGCCTGGAATCAAGTTTTGGACACCGGGGAGCTGTTTTTT.

This chain joins TRBV5-1 and TRBJ2-1; 11 nucleotides line up with TRBD2. V trimming: 4 bases; J trimming: 3 bases; junction bases outside the gene matches: 3. This CDR3 contains 15 residues. Germline values: CDR1 SGHRS, CDR2 YFSETQ. The CDR3 sequence is CASSATSGVYNEQFF. The CDR3 nucleotides are TGCGCCAGCAGCGCGACTAGCGGGGTCTACAATGAGCAGTTCTTC.

The V call is TRBV7-3, the J call TRBJ2-7; 8 nucleotides match TRBD1. Trimming removed 6 bases from V and 4 bases from J; junction bases left unmatched: 14. The CDR3 contains 16 residues. Germline CDR1 is SGHTA and CDR2 is FQGTGA. CDR3 in amino acids: CASSNLKDRVIYEQYF. The CDR3 region has the DNA TGTGCCAGCAGTAACCTTAAGGACAGGGTAATTTACGAGCAGTACTTC.